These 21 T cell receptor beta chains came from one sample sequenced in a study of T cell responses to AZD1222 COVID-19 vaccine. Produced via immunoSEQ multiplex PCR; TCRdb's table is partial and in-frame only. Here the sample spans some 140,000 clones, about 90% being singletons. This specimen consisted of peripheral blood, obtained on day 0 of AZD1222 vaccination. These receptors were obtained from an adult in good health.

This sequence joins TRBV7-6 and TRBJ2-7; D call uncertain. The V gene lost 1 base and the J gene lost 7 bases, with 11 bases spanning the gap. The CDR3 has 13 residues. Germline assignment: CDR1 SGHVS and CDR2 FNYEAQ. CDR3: CASSLGPNREQYF. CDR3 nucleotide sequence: TGTGCCAGCAGCTTAGGGCCAAACCGGGAGCAGTACTTC.

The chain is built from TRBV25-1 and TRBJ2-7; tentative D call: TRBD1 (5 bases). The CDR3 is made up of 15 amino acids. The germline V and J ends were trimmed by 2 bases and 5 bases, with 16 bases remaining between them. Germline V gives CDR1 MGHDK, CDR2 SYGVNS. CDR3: CASSERKGRKDEQYF. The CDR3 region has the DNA TGTGCCAGCAGTGAACGTAAGGGGCGTAAGGACGAGCAGTACTTC.

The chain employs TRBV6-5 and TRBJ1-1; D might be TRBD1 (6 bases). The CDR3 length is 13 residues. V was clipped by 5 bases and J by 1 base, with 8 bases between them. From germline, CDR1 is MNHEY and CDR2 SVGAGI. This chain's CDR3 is CASSPRGNTEAFF. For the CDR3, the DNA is TGTGCCAGCAGTCCCAGGGGGAACACTGAAGCTTTCTTT.

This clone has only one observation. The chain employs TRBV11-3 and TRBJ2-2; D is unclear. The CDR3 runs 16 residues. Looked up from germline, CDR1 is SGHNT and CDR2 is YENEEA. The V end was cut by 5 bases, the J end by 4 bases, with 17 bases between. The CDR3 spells CASSQRTGTGTGELFF. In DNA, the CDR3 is TGTGCCAGCAGCCAAAGGACGGGCACGGGCACCGGGGAGCTGTTTTTT. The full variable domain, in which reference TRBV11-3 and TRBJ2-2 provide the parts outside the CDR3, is EAGVVQSPRYKIIEKKQPVAFWCNPISGHNTLYWYLQNLGQGPELLIRYENEEAVDDSQLPKDRFSAERLKGVDSTLKIQPAELGDSAVYLCASSQRTGTGTGELFFGEGSRLTVL.

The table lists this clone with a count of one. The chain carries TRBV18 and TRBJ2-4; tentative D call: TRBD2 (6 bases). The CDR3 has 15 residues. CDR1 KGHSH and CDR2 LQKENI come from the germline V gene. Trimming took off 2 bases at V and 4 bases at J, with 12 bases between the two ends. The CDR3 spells CASSPTSQQKNIQYF. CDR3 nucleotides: TGTGCCAGCTCACCAACTAGCCAGCAGAAAAACATTCAGTACTTC.

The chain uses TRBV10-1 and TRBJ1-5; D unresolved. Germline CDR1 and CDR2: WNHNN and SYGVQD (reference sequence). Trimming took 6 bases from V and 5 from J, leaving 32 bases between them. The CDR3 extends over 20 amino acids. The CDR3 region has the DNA TGCGCCAGCAGGTGTTTAAGGGTCCGGGGTTCAGTGGGGTGGGATCAGCCCCAGCATTTT. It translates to CASRCLRVRGSVGWDQPQHF.

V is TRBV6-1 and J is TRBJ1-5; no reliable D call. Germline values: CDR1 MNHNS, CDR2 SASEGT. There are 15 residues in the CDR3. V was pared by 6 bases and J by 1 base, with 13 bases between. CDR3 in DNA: TGTGCCAGCAGGTATGGAGTGACAAGCAATCAGCCCCAGCATTTT. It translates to CASRYGVTSNQPQHF.

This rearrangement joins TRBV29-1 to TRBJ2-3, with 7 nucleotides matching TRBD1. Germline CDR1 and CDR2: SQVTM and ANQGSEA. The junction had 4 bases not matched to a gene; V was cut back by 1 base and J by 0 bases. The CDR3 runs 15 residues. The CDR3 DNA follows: TGCAGCGTTGAAGGCACAGGGGCGAGCACAGATACGCAGTATTTT. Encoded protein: CSVEGTGASTDTQYF.

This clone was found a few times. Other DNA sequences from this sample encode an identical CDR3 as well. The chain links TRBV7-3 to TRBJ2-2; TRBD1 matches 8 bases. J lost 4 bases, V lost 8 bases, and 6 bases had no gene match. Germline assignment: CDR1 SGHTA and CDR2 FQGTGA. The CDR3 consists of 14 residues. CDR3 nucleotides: TGTGCCAGCCGCAGGGGGCAGGGCACCGGGGAGCTGTTTTTT. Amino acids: CASRRGQGTGELFF.

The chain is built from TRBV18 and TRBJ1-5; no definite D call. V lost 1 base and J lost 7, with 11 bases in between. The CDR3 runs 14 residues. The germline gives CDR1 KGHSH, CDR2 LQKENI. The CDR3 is CASSPRGTHQPQHF. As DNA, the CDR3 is TGTGCCAGCTCACCACGGGGAACCCACCAGCCCCAGCATTTT.

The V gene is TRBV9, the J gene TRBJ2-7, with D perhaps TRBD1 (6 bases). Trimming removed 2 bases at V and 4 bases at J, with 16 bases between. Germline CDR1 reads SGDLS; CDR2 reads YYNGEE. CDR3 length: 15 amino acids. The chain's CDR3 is CASSVRTAPAYEQYF. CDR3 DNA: TGTGCCAGCAGCGTTAGGACAGCACCGGCTTACGAGCAGTACTTC.

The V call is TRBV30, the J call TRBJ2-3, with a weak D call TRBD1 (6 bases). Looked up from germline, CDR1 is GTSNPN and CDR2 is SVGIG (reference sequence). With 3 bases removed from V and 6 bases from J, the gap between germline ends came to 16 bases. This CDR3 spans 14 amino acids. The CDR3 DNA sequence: TGTGCCTGGAGGTCAGGGGTCCCGGCCGATACGCAGTATTTT. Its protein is CAWRSGVPADTQYF.

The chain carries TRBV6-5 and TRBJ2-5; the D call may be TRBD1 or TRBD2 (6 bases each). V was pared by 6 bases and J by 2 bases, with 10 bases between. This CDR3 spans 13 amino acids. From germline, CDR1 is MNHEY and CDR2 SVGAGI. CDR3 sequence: CASRIGGQETQYF. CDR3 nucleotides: TGTGCCAGCAGGATAGGGGGGCAAGAGACCCAGTACTTC.

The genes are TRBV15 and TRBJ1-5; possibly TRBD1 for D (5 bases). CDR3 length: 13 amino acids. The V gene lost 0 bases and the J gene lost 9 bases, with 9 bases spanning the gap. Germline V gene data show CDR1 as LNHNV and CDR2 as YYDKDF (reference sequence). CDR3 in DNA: TGTGCCACCAGCAGAGATGCGGGACTGCCCCAGCATTTT. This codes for CATSRDAGLPQHF.

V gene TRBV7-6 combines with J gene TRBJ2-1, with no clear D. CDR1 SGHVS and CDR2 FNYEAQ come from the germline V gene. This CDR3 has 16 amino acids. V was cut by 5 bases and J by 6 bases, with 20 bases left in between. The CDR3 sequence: CASSRSKAQNFNEQFF. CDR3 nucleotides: TGTGCCAGCAGCAGGTCGAAGGCGCAGAATTTCAATGAGCAGTTCTTC.

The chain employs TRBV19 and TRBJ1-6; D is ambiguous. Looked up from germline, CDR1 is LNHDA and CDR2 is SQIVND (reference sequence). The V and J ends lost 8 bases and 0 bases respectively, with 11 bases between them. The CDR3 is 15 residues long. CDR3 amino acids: CASRPEGSYNSPLHF. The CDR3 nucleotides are TGTGCCAGTCGGCCCGAGGGCTCCTATAATTCACCCCTCCACTTT.

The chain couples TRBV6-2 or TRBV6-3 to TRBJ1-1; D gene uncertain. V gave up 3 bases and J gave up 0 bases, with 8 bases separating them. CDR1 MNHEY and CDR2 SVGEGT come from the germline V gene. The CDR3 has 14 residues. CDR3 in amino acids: CASSYTGLNTEAFF. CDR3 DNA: TGTGCCAGCAGTTATACGGGATTGAACACTGAAGCTTTCTTT.

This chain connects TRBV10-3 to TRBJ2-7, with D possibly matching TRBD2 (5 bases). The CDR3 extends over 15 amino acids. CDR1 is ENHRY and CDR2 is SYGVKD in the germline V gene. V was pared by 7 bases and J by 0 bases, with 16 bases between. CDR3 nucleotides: TGTGCCATCAAAACTCGGACTCCGAACTCCTACGAGCAGTACTTC. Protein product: CAIKTRTPNSYEQYF.

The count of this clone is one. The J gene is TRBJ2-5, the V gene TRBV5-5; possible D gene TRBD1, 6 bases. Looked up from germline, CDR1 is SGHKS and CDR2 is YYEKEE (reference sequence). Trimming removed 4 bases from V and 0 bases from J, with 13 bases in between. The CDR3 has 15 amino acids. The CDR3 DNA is TGTGCCAGCAGCGTGGACAGACCGTACCAAGAGACCCAGTACTTC. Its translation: CASSVDRPYQETQYF.

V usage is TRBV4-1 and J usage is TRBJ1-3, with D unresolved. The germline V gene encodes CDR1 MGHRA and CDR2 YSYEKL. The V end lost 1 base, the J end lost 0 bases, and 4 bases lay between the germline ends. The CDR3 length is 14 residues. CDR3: CASSQGNSGNTIYF. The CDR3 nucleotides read TGCGCCAGCAGCCAAGGGAACTCTGGAAACACCATATATTTT.

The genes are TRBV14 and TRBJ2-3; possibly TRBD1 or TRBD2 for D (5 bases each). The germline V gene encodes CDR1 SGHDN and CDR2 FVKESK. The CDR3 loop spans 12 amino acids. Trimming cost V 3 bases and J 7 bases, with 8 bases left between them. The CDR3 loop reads CASSQGPNTQYF. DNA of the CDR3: TGTGCCAGCAGCCAGGGACCCAATACGCAGTATTTT.